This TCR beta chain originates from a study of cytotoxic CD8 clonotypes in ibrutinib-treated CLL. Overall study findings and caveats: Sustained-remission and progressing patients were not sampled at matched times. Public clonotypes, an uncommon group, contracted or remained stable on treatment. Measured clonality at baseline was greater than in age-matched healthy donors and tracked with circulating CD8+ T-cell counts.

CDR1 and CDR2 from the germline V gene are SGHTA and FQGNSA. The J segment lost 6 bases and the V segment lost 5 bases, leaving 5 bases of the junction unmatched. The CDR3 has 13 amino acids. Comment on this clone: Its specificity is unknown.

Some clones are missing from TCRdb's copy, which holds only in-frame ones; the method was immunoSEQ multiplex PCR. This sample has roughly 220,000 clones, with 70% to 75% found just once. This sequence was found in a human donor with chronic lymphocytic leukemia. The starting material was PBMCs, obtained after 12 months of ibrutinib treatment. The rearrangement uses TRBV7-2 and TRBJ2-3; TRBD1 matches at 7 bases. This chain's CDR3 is CASSGTGVDTQYF. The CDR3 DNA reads TGTGCCAGCAGCGGCACAGGGGTTGATACGCAGTATTTT.